Each of the 7 T cell receptor beta chains below was sequenced from the same sample in a study of patients and donors after allogeneic stem cell transplantation. From the RT-PCR reads, TCRdb called clonotypes with MiXCR, one entry per CDR3 protein. The table lists approximately 90,000 distinct CDR3 sequences, around 5% of them singletons. Specimen: blood, either unsorted or a sorted T cell fraction (not recorded which). All receptors come from a human donor who was either an allogeneic HSCT recipient or a stem cell or donor lymphocyte infusion donor (not recorded which). It is not recorded whose cells these are; they may come from a transplant donor.

This clonotype was seen many times. The chain recombines TRBV7-2 with TRBJ2-7; D is ambiguous. CDR1 is SGHTA and CDR2 is FQGNSA in the germline V gene. V lost 2 bases to trimming and J lost 4 bases, with 15 bases between them. The CDR3 totals 15 residues. CDR3 amino acids: CASSLWPRAVYEQYF. CDR3 bases: TGTGCCAGCAGCTTATGGCCTCGGGCGGTTTACGAGCAGTACTTC. Supplemented by reference TRBV7-2 and TRBJ2-7, the full variable domain reads GAGVSQSPSNKVTEKGKDVELRCDPISGHTALYWYRQSLGQGLEFLIYFQGNSAPDKSGLPSDRFSAERTGGSVSTLTIQRTQQEDSAVYLCASSLWPRAVYEQYFGPGTRLTVT.

The rearrangement joins TRBV6-1 to TRBJ2-7, with D perhaps being TRBD1 or TRBD2 (5 bases each). This CDR3 is 13 amino acids long. Trimming pared 5 bases from V and 7 bases from J, leaving 15 bases between. Germline V gene data show CDR1 as MNHNS and CDR2 as SASEGT. The CDR3 sequence: CASSKGDPREQYF. In DNA form, the CDR3 reads TGTGCCAGCAGTAAAGGGGACCCCCGGGAGCAGTACTTC.

V usage is TRBV7-7 and J usage is TRBJ2-5; 10 bases are a match to TRBD2. Germline V gives CDR1 SSHAT, CDR2 FNYEAQ (reference sequence). V gave up 5 bases and J gave up 5 bases; unmatched junction bases: 2. There are 13 residues in the CDR3. CDR3 loop: CASSTSGMETQYF. The CDR3, as DNA: TGTGCCAGCAGCACTAGCGGGATGGAGACCCAGTACTTC.

This clonotype was seen many times. The chain couples TRBV27 to TRBJ1-2; no definite D call. Germline V gives CDR1 MNHEY, CDR2 SMNVEV (reference sequence). The CDR3 spans 14 residues. V gave up 6 bases and J gave up 2 bases, with 13 bases separating them. The CDR3 DNA is TGTGCCAGCAGGCCCCTTGGTAGCAACTATGGCTACACCTTC. Protein: CASRPLGSNYGYTF.

This clonotype was recorded many times. The chain has TRBV20-1 and TRBJ2-3; D not certain. From germline, CDR1 is DFQATT and CDR2 SNEGSKA (reference sequence). Trimming removed 6 bases from V and 0 bases from J, with 13 bases in between. CDR3 size: 14 residues. In DNA form, the CDR3 reads TGCAGTGCCCCGAGTGCAGCGAGCACAGATACGCAGTATTTT. Translation: CSAPSAASTDTQYF.

The rearrangement links TRBV19 to TRBJ2-3; 9 bases agree with TRBD2. This CDR3 is 15 amino acids long. CDR1 is LNHDA, CDR2 SQIVND, per germline (reference sequence). V shed 3 bases, J shed 4 bases, and the junction held 5 bases outside the gene matches. The CDR3 region is CASSIGTSRSDTQYF. The DNA of the CDR3 is TGTGCCAGTAGTATCGGGACTAGCAGGTCAGATACGCAGTATTTT.

Worth noting for this clonotype: No conserved phenylalanine or tryptophan ends this CDR3, so it is likely a read error. J is TRBJ1-1 and V is TRBV2; D unclear. Trimming stripped 2 bases from V and 1 base from J, with 5 bases between. This CDR3 spans 13 amino acids. In germline, CDR1 is SNHLY, CDR2 FYNNEI. The DNA for the CDR3 is TGTGCCAGCAGTGAACTAGAGAACACTGAAGCTTTCTAT. It codes for CASSELENTEAFY.